These T cell receptor beta chains were read from a single sample in a study of cytomegalovirus exposure and HLA in healthy donors. TCRdb keeps only in-frame clones here, not all; method: immunoSEQ multiplex PCR. The specimen's table records under 90,000 clones. Material: PBMCs. These receptors were collected from a man aged 50-60 years in good health and CMV-seropositive. The CDR3 runs from the conserved cysteine through the conserved F or W. D genes are given only for firm matches.

v_gene	j_gene	d_gene	CDR3aa	CDR3nt
TRBV5-1	TRBJ2-2	TRBD2	CASSLRSSGNTGELFF	TGCGCCAGCAGCTTGAGGTCTAGCGGGAACACCGGGGAGCTGTTTTTT
TRBV30	TRBJ1-4	.	CASLSGSGWNEKLFF	TGTGCCTCTCTCTCCGGTTCCGGGTGGAATGAAAAACTGTTTTTT
TRBV28	TRBJ1-5	.	CASSFRVSYSNQPQHF	TGTGCCAGCAGTTTTCGGGTTTCGTATAGCAATCAGCCCCAGCATTTT
TRBV5-1	TRBJ1-4	TRBD1	CASSYRGLGEKLFF	TGCGCCAGCAGCTATAGGGGGCTGGGTGAAAAACTGTTTTTT
TRBV28	TRBJ1-1	.	CASSPVPGNLPGTEAFF	TGTGCCAGCAGTCCCGTCCCGGGGAACCTTCCGGGCACTGAAGCTTTCTTT
TRBV10-3	TRBJ1-5	.	CASSRGNQPQHF	TGTGCCAGTTCCCGGGGCAATCAGCCCCAGCATTTT
TRBV5-1	TRBJ1-3	.	CASSFSGGIRNTIYF	TGCGCCAGCAGCTTTTCGGGGGGGATTCGAAACACCATATATTTT
TRBV7-9	TRBJ2-1	TRBD1	CASSVDRDNEQFF	TGTGCCAGCAGCGTTGACAGGGACAATGAGCAGTTCTTC
TRBV11-2	TRBJ2-4	TRBD2	CASSFSPSGRVSQYF	TGTGCCAGCAGCTTTAGCCCTAGCGGGAGGGTTTCCCAGTACTTC
TRBV19	TRBJ2-1	.	CASRMPGGYNEQFF	TGTGCCAGTAGAATGCCCGGAGGGTACAATGAGCAGTTCTTC
TRBV27	TRBJ1-1	TRBD1	CASSLGTGTEAFF	TGTGCCAGCAGTTTAGGGACAGGGACTGAAGCTTTCTTT
TRBV11-3	TRBJ1-1	TRBD1	CASSFGPGQGNSEAFF	TGTGCCAGCAGCTTTGGCCCAGGACAGGGGAACTCTGAAGCTTTCTTT
TRBV6-6	TRBJ1-3	.	CASSYAQGSGNTIYF	TGTGCCAGCAGTTACGCTCAGGGGTCTGGAAACACCATATATTTT
TRBV18	TRBJ2-7	.	CASSPGALPRDNEQYF	TGTGCCAGCTCACCGGGGGCCCTACCAAGAGATAACGAGCAGTACTTC
TRBV2	TRBJ1-1	.	CAKPPVNTEAFF	TGTGCCAAGCCCCCGGTGAACACTGAAGCTTTCTTT
TRBV11-3	TRBJ2-5	.	CASSLEAETQYF	TGTGCCAGCAGCTTAGAGGCAGAGACCCAGTACTTC
TRBV5-1	TRBJ1-1	.	CASSLAGNTEAFF	TGCGCCAGCAGCCTAGCAGGGAACACTGAAGCTTTCTTT
TRBV7-2	TRBJ1-2	TRBD1	CASRGQGRVSYTF	TGTGCCAGCAGGGGACAGGGGAGAGTTAGCTACACCTTC
TRBV4-2	TRBJ2-7	TRBD2	CASSQDPRGVGAYEQYF	TGTGCCAGCAGCCAAGATCCCCGGGGGGTAGGGGCCTACGAGCAGTACTTC